The rows below give T cell receptor beta chains drawn from one sample of a study of cytomegalovirus exposure and HLA in healthy donors. Profiling relied on immunoSEQ multiplex PCR, and the TCRdb table lists in-frame clones only, not all of them. The sample contains 150,000 to 200,000 clones, about 73% of which appear only once. The specimen sequenced was PBMCs. These receptors came from a woman aged 50 to 60 in good health and CMV-seropositive. The conserved cysteine and the conserved F or W are not part of the CDR3 here. Fields, in order: J gene, V gene, CDR3 protein.

j_gene: TRBJ1-1; v_gene: TRBV2; CDR3aa: ASSDIRGNTEAF
j_gene: TRBJ2-2; v_gene: TRBV18; CDR3aa: ASSLDRVGGELF
j_gene: TRBJ1-5; v_gene: TRBV23-1; CDR3aa: ASSLKQGEGGNQPQH
j_gene: TRBJ2-3; v_gene: TRBV14; CDR3aa: ASSQERLAGGDTQY
j_gene: TRBJ1-1; v_gene: TRBV19; CDR3aa: ASSTLQGAYTEAF
j_gene: TRBJ2-7; v_gene: TRBV2; CDR3aa: ASGSPEQY
j_gene: TRBJ1-5; v_gene: TRBV5-6; CDR3aa: ASSFSRGVHQPQH
j_gene: TRBJ2-1; v_gene: TRBV6-4; CDR3aa: ASSWSSGDYNEQF
j_gene: TRBJ2-3; v_gene: TRBV27; CDR3aa: ASIRTGTDTQY
j_gene: TRBJ1-3; v_gene: TRBV7-9; CDR3aa: ASSSDRSSGNTIY
j_gene: TRBJ2-7; v_gene: TRBV5-6; CDR3aa: ASSIGLSYEQY
j_gene: TRBJ1-1; v_gene: TRBV5-6; CDR3aa: ASSVFRGEAF
j_gene: TRBJ2-5; v_gene: TRBV29-1; CDR3aa: SAMKGPYQETQY
j_gene: TRBJ2-5; v_gene: TRBV7-6; CDR3aa: ASSSSGGRETQY
j_gene: TRBJ1-5; v_gene: TRBV10-1; CDR3aa: ASSESRGGVPNQPQH
j_gene: TRBJ2-7; v_gene: TRBV6-4; CDR3aa: ASSASGGITYEQY
j_gene: TRBJ2-3; v_gene: TRBV6-4; CDR3aa: ASSDRTWGAGVGDTQY
j_gene: TRBJ2-5; v_gene: TRBV5-6; CDR3aa: ASSLWASGGAETQY
j_gene: TRBJ1-6; v_gene: TRBV6-5; CDR3aa: ASSYAGGGDNSPLH
j_gene: TRBJ1-1; v_gene: TRBV29-1; CDR3aa: SVGQAVNTEAF
j_gene: TRBJ2-7; v_gene: TRBV11-2; CDR3aa: ASSLAGTGNYEQY
j_gene: TRBJ2-7; v_gene: TRBV7-9; CDR3aa: ASSLNVPNYEQY
j_gene: TRBJ1-2; v_gene: TRBV6-5; CDR3aa: ASGPSTVYGYT
j_gene: TRBJ2-3; v_gene: TRBV7-3; CDR3aa: ASRGAAFTDTQY
j_gene: TRBJ1-1; v_gene: TRBV25-1; CDR3aa: ASRLAGATDTEAF
j_gene: TRBJ2-3; v_gene: TRBV5-1; CDR3aa: ASSLSFGDTQY
j_gene: TRBJ2-3; v_gene: TRBV7-9; CDR3aa: ASSLTGGRGTDTQY
j_gene: TRBJ1-2; v_gene: TRBV5-4; CDR3aa: ASSLALGDTYGYT
j_gene: TRBJ1-1; v_gene: TRBV25-1; CDR3aa: ASSELGQGTEAF
j_gene: TRBJ1-2; v_gene: TRBV7-9; CDR3aa: ASSSQGDNYGYT
j_gene: TRBJ2-1; v_gene: TRBV9; CDR3aa: ASSVVSGGGRNEQF